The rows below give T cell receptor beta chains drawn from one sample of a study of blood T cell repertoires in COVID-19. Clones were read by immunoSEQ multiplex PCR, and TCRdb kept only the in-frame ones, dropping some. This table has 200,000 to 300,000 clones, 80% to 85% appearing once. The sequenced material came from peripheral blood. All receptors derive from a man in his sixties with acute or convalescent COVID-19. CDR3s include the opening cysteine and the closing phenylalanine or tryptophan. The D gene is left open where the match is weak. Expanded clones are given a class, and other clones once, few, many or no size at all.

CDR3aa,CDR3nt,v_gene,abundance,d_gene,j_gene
CASRKQGAGGEKLFF,TGTGCCAGCAGAAAACAGGGTGCTGGGGGTGAAAAACTGTTTTTT,TRBV27,NA,NA,TRBJ1-4
CASSPRQGYEQYF,TGTGCCAGCTCACCGCGACAGGGGTACGAGCAGTACTTC,TRBV18,once,TRBD1,TRBJ2-7
CASSFRDYEQYF,TGTGCCAGCAGCTTCCGGGACTACGAGCAGTACTTC,TRBV5-6,NA,NA,TRBJ2-7
CASSNRQGAPRANYGYTF,TGTGCCAGCAGCAACCGACAGGGGGCGCCGAGGGCTAACTATGGCTACACCTTC,TRBV3-1/TRBV3-2,NA,TRBD1,TRBJ1-2
CASSSGGGTEAFF,TGTGCCAGCAGTTCGGGTGGGGGGACTGAAGCTTTCTTT,TRBV6-5,NA,NA,TRBJ1-1
CASSLGGASGNEQFF,TGCGCCAGCAGCTTGGGGGGCGCGAGTGGCAATGAGCAGTTCTTC,TRBV5-1,NA,NA,TRBJ2-1
CASSLAGYNEQFF,TGTGCCAGCAGCTTAGCAGGGTACAATGAGCAGTTCTTC,TRBV11-3,NA,NA,TRBJ2-1
CASSLDSLGSYEQYF,TGTGCCAGCAGTCTGGACTCCCTTGGATCCTACGAGCAGTACTTC,TRBV6-5,few,NA,TRBJ2-7
CASTQRTGGALRDYTF,TGTGCCAGCACCCAGAGGACAGGCGGAGCATTAAGAGACTACACCTTC,TRBV28,NA,TRBD1,TRBJ1-2
CASSPGGRGHHEQYF,TGTGCCAGCAGCCCCGGCGGCAGGGGTCACCACGAGCAGTACTTC,TRBV5-4,NA,NA,TRBJ2-7
CASSQDWDRSYEQYF,TGCGCCAGCAGCCAAGATTGGGACAGGTCCTACGAGCAGTACTTC,TRBV4-3,NA,TRBD1,TRBJ2-7
CASSRAQGMYTEAFF,TGTGCCAGCAGTCGCGCCCAGGGAATGTACACTGAAGCTTTCTTT,TRBV11-1,NA,NA,TRBJ1-1
CASSPFRESYEQYF,TGTGCCAGCAGTCCCTTCAGGGAATCCTACGAGCAGTACTTC,TRBV28,NA,NA,TRBJ2-7
CSVWDTTYEQYF,TGCAGCGTCTGGGACACTACCTACGAGCAGTACTTC,TRBV29-1,NA,NA,TRBJ2-7
CASGTPPQYEQYF,TGTGCCAGCGGGACTCCACCCCAATACGAGCAGTACTTC,TRBV12-3/TRBV12-4,NA,NA,TRBJ2-7
CASSLTSGTGGEQYF,TGTGCCAGCAGCCTAACTTCCGGGACAGGGGGCGAGCAGTACTTC,TRBV9,NA,TRBD1,TRBJ2-7
CASSWETEAFF,TGTGCCAGCAGCTGGGAGACTGAAGCTTTCTTT,TRBV5-4,NA,NA,TRBJ1-1
CASRASRGGSRVRDGELFF,TGTGCCAGCCGCGCCTCCCGGGGGGGGTCTAGAGTCCGGGACGGGGAGCTGTTTTTT,TRBV9,NA,TRBD2,TRBJ2-2
CASSLTGLAGLSADTQYF,TGTGCCAGCAGCTTAACGGGACTAGCGGGTCTATCAGCAGATACGCAGTATTTT,TRBV13,NA,TRBD2,TRBJ2-3
CASSLAGGPSNEQFF,TGTGCCAGCTCCCTAGCGGGAGGGCCCTCGAATGAGCAGTTCTTC,TRBV7-3,NA,TRBD2,TRBJ2-1
CASGLSGGQYF,TGTGCTAGTGGTTTGTCCGGGGGGCAGTACTTC,TRBV12-5,NA,NA,TRBJ2-7
CASSPVWTGMSGEQYF,TGTGCCAGCTCACCAGTTTGGACAGGGATGAGTGGTGAGCAGTACTTC,TRBV18,NA,TRBD1,TRBJ2-7
CASSSGQLNTEAFF,TGTGCCAGCAGTTCGGGACAGCTGAACACTGAAGCTTTCTTT,TRBV28,NA,TRBD1,TRBJ1-1
CSGGTSGRDEQYF,TGCAGCGGAGGGACTAGCGGGAGGGACGAGCAGTACTTC,TRBV29-1,NA,TRBD2,TRBJ2-7
CASIWTGGTDTQYF,TGTGCCAGCATCTGGACAGGGGGCACAGATACGCAGTATTTT,TRBV6-5,NA,TRBD1,TRBJ2-3
CASSMAGRGKNTEAFF,TGTGCCAGTAGTATGGCCGGGAGGGGGAAGAACACTGAAGCTTTCTTT,TRBV19,once,NA,TRBJ1-1
CASSPSERGEKLFF,TGTGCCAGCAGCCCTTCGGAAAGGGGTGAAAAACTGTTTTTT,TRBV5-6,NA,NA,TRBJ1-4
CASSPGQVTDTQYF,TGTGCCAGCAGCCCGGGACAGGTCACAGATACGCAGTATTTT,TRBV6-5,NA,TRBD1,TRBJ2-3
CASSYPVPGLAGGYNEQFF,TGTGCCAGCAGTTACCCTGTCCCGGGACTAGCGGGAGGGTACAATGAGCAGTTCTTC,TRBV6-2/TRBV6-3,NA,TRBD2,TRBJ2-1